This T cell receptor beta chain is drawn from a study of T cell changes during pregnancy in multiple sclerosis. Libraries were prepared by immunoSEQ multiplex PCR; TCRdb keeps only in-frame clonotypes and omits some of them. The sample shows some 40,000 clones, roughly nine tenths of them seen only once. V gave up 7 bases and J gave up 6 bases, with 13 bases separating them. Germline values: CDR1 LNHDA, CDR2 SQIVND (reference sequence). The CDR3 is 13 amino acids. This receptor was obtained from a female donor with multiple sclerosis, enrolled in a pregnancy study. The V call is TRBV19, the J call TRBJ2-4, with D possibly matching TRBD2 (7 bases). The source material was CD4+ T cells from peripheral blood mononuclear cells, sampled in the first trimester of pregnancy. The CDR3 region has the DNA TGTGCCAGTAAGGGGGGGAGGGGAAACATTCAGTACTTC. This translates into CASKGGRGNIQYF.